This T cell receptor (beta chain) is drawn from a study of blood T cell repertoires in COVID-19. Method: immunoSEQ multiplex PCR; TCRdb's copy keeps in-frame clones and lacks some. The sample has about 160,000 clones, about four fifths seen once; the top ten hold 7.5% to 8.5%. Per the germline V gene, CDR1 is SGDLS and CDR2 is YYNGEE. CDR3 length equals 16 residues. V lost 1 base and J lost 4; bases outside the gene matches: 6. Seattle-derived patients entered the study during active infection and were followed longitudinally. Sequencing was performed on peripheral blood. The receptor was isolated from a woman aged 60-70 years with COVID-19, enrolled during active disease. The chain links TRBV9 to TRBJ2-2, with 8 bases aligning to TRBD1. DNA of the CDR3: TGTGCCAGCAGCGTAAGCCCAGGGGGCTTCACCGGGGAGCTGTTTTTT. Its protein is CASSVSPGGFTGELFF.